This is a list of T cell receptor beta chains from one sample in a study of control samples from healthy donors and cancer patients. Sequencing used immunoSEQ multiplex PCR; TCRdb keeps in-frame clones, though not all of them. The data show under 200,000 clones, roughly 91% seen once. Sequenced: blood. Every receptor here comes from a woman in her 30s in good health. Each CDR3 is given with its conserved first and last residue. A D gene is named only where the DNA matches it firmly. Size is stated for part of the rows, as once, few or many counts, or as a class when the clone is expanded.

J gene	D gene	V gene	clone size	CDR3 protein	CDR3 DNA
TRBJ1-2	TRBD1	TRBV6-5	.	CASTQQGGGYGYTF	TGTGCCAGCACTCAACAGGGGGGAGGCTATGGCTACACCTTC
TRBJ2-5	TRBD2	TRBV2	once	CASRPGLAGPSETQYF	TGTGCCAGCAGACCCGGACTAGCGGGGCCTTCAGAGACCCAGTACTTC
TRBJ1-2	TRBD1	TRBV28	.	CASLSGGYYYGYTF	TGTGCCAGCCTCTCAGGGGGCTACTACTATGGCTACACCTTC
TRBJ2-3	TRBD2	TRBV7-9	.	CASSLTSASTDTQYF	TGTGCCAGCAGCTTAACTAGCGCTAGCACAGATACGCAGTATTTT
TRBJ2-7	.	TRBV20-1	.	CSASPVSYEQYF	TGCAGTGCTAGTCCAGTCTCCTACGAGCAGTACTTC
TRBJ2-2	TRBD1	TRBV9	.	CASSPRDRGSTGELFF	TGTGCCAGCAGCCCCCGGGACAGGGGGTCCACCGGGGAGCTGTTTTTT
TRBJ2-1	TRBD2	TRBV10-1	.	CASSEREVYNEQFF	TGCGCCAGCAGTGAGCGGGAGGTTTACAATGAGCAGTTCTTC
TRBJ1-2	TRBD1	TRBV13	.	CASSLRDRGLYGYTF	TGTGCCAGCAGCTTACGGGACAGGGGGCTCTATGGCTACACCTTC
TRBJ1-5	.	TRBV6-1	.	CASSELRGRGNQPQHF	TGTGCCAGCAGTGAATTACGGGGTCGGGGCAATCAGCCCCAGCATTTT
TRBJ2-2	TRBD2	TRBV11-2	.	CASSFIAGANTGELFF	TGTGCCAGCAGCTTCATAGCGGGGGCGAACACCGGGGAGCTGTTTTTT
TRBJ2-1	.	TRBV28	.	CASISGLYNEQFF	TGTGCCAGCATATCCGGGCTATACAATGAGCAGTTCTTC
TRBJ2-5	TRBD2	TRBV7-3	.	CASSEGLGGEETQYF	TGTGCCAGCAGCGAGGGACTAGGAGGGGAAGAGACCCAGTACTTC
TRBJ1-5	.	TRBV7-2	.	CASSLGGASNQPQHF	TGTGCCAGCAGCTTAGGGGGGGCCAGCAATCAGCCCCAGCATTTT
TRBJ2-3	.	TRBV19	.	CARGLAPTDTQYF	TGTGCCAGAGGGCTAGCCCCCACAGATACGCAGTATTTT
TRBJ1-2	.	TRBV7-2	.	CASSLASGTSLYNYGYTF	TGTGCCAGCAGCTTAGCCTCGGGTACAAGCCTTTATAACTATGGCTACACCTTC
TRBJ2-3	TRBD1	TRBV6-4	few	CASSEFTGGTDTQYF	TGTGCCAGCAGTGAGTTTACAGGGGGCACAGATACGCAGTATTTT
TRBJ1-2	TRBD1	TRBV18	.	CASSQGASNYGYTF	TGTGCCAGCTCACAGGGGGCGTCTAACTATGGCTACACCTTC
TRBJ2-7	.	TRBV27	once	CASSGGDRLYEQYF	TGTGCCAGCAGTGGGGGGGACAGGCTTTACGAGCAGTACTTC
TRBJ1-5	TRBD1	TRBV6-5	.	CASSLTGANQPQHF	TGTGCCAGCAGCCTGACAGGGGCAAATCAGCCCCAGCATTTT
TRBJ2-6	.	TRBV7-8	.	CASSLGGPSGANVLTF	TGTGCCAGCAGCTTAGGCGGACCCTCTGGGGCCAACGTCCTGACTTTC
TRBJ2-2	.	TRBV11-3	.	CASSLNHGELFF	TGTGCCAGCAGCTTGAACCACGGGGAGCTGTTTTTT
TRBJ1-4	TRBD1	TRBV2	.	CASSSDRGNEKLFF	TGTGCCAGCAGTTCAGACAGGGGGAATGAAAAACTGTTTTTT
TRBJ2-3	.	TRBV6-5	.	CASRRTGTDTQYF	TGTGCCAGCAGGCGGACCGGCACAGATACGCAGTATTTT
TRBJ1-5	.	TRBV5-5	.	CASSFGGSNQPQHF	TGTGCCAGCAGCTTTGGGGGCTCGAATCAGCCCCAGCATTTT
TRBJ2-7	TRBD2	TRBV30	.	CAWSVTSGRREQYF	TGTGCCTGGAGTGTAACTAGCGGGAGGAGGGAGCAGTACTTC
TRBJ1-2	TRBD1	TRBV19	.	CASSRQGMGTYGYTF	TGTGCCAGTAGTCGACAGGGGATGGGAACCTATGGCTACACCTTC
TRBJ2-2	.	TRBV21-1	once	CASRGAGELLF	TGTGCCAGCAGGGGTGCCGGGGAGCTGCTTTTT
TRBJ1-1	.	TRBV10-2	.	CASSESGGPMNTEAFF	TGCGCCAGCAGTGAGTCGGGGGGGCCAATGAACACTGAAGCTTTCTTT
TRBJ2-1	.	TRBV15	.	CATSSRQANEQFF	TGTGCCACCAGCAGTCGACAGGCCAATGAGCAGTTCTTC
TRBJ2-5	TRBD2	TRBV5-4	.	CASSFSSGLETQYF	TGTGCCAGCAGCTTTTCTAGCGGGTTAGAGACCCAGTACTTC
TRBJ1-2	.	TRBV6-5	.	CASTGTNYGYTF	TGTGCCAGCACCGGGACGAACTATGGCTACACCTTC
TRBJ1-4	.	TRBV15	.	CATSRDLGSSTNEKLFF	TGTGCCACCAGCAGAGATTTAGGCAGTTCAACTAATGAAAAACTGTTTTTT
TRBJ1-2	.	TRBV7-8	.	CASSLEGYGYTF	TGTGCCAGCAGCTTAGAGGGTTATGGCTACACCTTC
TRBJ2-7	TRBD1	TRBV27	few	CASSLSPTGRFREQYF	TGTGCCAGCAGTTTATCCCCGACAGGGCGGTTTCGCGAGCAGTACTTC
TRBJ2-1	TRBD2	TRBV7-3	.	CASSSLPGLAGDEQFF	TGTGCCAGCAGCAGCTTACCGGGACTAGCGGGGGATGAGCAGTTCTTC
TRBJ2-7	.	TRBV12-3/TRBV12-4	.	CASSRTTYEQYF	TGTGCCAGCAGTCGGACTACCTACGAGCAGTACTTC
TRBJ1-3	.	TRBV7-9	.	CASSPGFSGNTIYF	TGTGCCAGCAGCCCGGGCTTCTCTGGAAACACCATATATTTT
TRBJ1-5	.	TRBV5-1	.	CASSLGGAGFNQPQHF	TGCGCCAGCAGCTTGGGAGGGGCGGGTTTCAATCAGCCCCAGCATTTT
TRBJ2-2	.	TRBV24-1	.	CATSEYRDTGELFF	TGTGCCACCAGTGAGTACAGGGACACCGGGGAGCTGTTTTTT
TRBJ2-7	TRBD2	TRBV19	once	CASSLGLAAYEQYF	TGTGCCAGTAGTCTGGGACTAGCGGCCTACGAGCAGTACTTC
TRBJ2-4	TRBD2	TRBV19	.	CASSIATSVNIQYF	TGTGCCAGTAGTATCGCGACTAGCGTTAACATTCAGTACTTC
TRBJ1-2	TRBD1	TRBV28	.	CASSSGGQGAYGYTF	TGTGCCAGCAGTTCGGGGGGACAGGGGGCCTATGGCTACACCTTC
TRBJ2-3	TRBD1	TRBV7-2	.	CASSLGGQGVTDTQYF	TGTGCCAGCAGCTTAGGGGGACAGGGGGTCACAGATACGCAGTATTTT
TRBJ2-3	TRBD2	TRBV7-7	.	CASSKSGGPTDTQYF	TGTGCCAGCAGCAAGAGCGGGGGCCCCACAGATACGCAGTATTTT
TRBJ1-5	TRBD1	TRBV6-2/TRBV6-3	.	CASSYSIRRGRQPQHF	TGTGCCAGCAGTTACTCGATCCGCAGGGGGAGGCAGCCCCAGCATTTT
TRBJ1-2	.	TRBV10-2	.	CASSDGINYGYTF	TGCGCCAGCAGTGACGGGATTAACTATGGCTACACCTTC
TRBJ2-3	TRBD1	TRBV5-1	.	CASSLGTGGTDTQYF	TGCGCCAGCAGCTTGGGGACAGGGGGCACAGATACGCAGTATTTT
TRBJ1-6	.	TRBV21-1	.	CASSKRVPYNSPLHF	TGTGCCAGCAGCAAGCGGGTCCCTTATAATTCACCCCTCCACTTT
TRBJ2-7	.	TRBV11-2	.	CASSLNHLTGSYEQYF	TGTGCCAGCAGCTTAAACCACCTGACCGGCTCCTACGAGCAGTACTTC
TRBJ1-6	.	TRBV11-2	.	CASSLDFNYNSPLHF	TGTGCCAGCAGCTTAGATTTCAATTATAATTCACCCCTCCACTTT
TRBJ1-4	.	TRBV28	.	CASSRLERYEKLFF	TGTGCCAGCAGTCGCCTGGAAAGATACGAAAAACTGTTTTTT
TRBJ2-1	.	TRBV2	.	CASSPDSPNEQFF	TGTGCCAGCAGTCCGGACAGCCCTAATGAGCAGTTCTTC
TRBJ1-5	.	TRBV6-2/TRBV6-3	.	CASSWTLSNQPQHF	TGTGCCAGCAGCTGGACACTTAGCAATCAGCCCCAGCATTTT
TRBJ2-5	TRBD1	TRBV3-1/TRBV3-2	.	CASSLGQGETQYF	TGTGCCAGCAGCCTAGGACAGGGGGAGACCCAGTACTTC
TRBJ2-7	TRBD2	TRBV28	.	CASSIAGGPYEQYF	TGTGCCAGCAGTATAGCGGGAGGGCCGTACGAGCAGTACTTC
TRBJ2-1	.	TRBV7-3	.	CASSLITSPYNEQFF	TGTGCCAGCAGCTTAATCACTAGCCCTTACAATGAGCAGTTCTTC